One sample yielded the 19 T cell receptor beta chains listed below, sequenced in a study of preoperative IRX-2 immunotherapy in early breast cancer. Clones were sequenced by immunoSEQ multiplex PCR, and TCRdb holds only the in-frame ones, with some missing. Of some 99,000 clones in the sample, 70% to 90% were seen once. Described treatment: preoperative locoregional IRX-2 cytokine immunotherapy. Sequenced here: tumor tissue, sampled after IRX-2 immunotherapy. These receptors originate from a human donor with breast cancer.

The chain uses TRBV30 and TRBJ2-3; D remains unclear. V was trimmed by 5 bases and J by 1 base, leaving 13 bases between them. CDR1 is GTSNPN, CDR2 SVGIG, per germline (reference sequence). The CDR3 runs to 14 residues. Here the CDR3 reads CAWVGWGRTDTQYF. The DNA of the CDR3 is TGTGCCTGGGTCGGCTGGGGTCGCACAGATACGCAGTATTTT.

The chain recombines TRBV25-1 with TRBJ1-2; weak D call: TRBD1 (5 bases). CDR1 is MGHDK and CDR2 is SYGVNS in the germline V gene. The V gene lost 5 bases and the J gene lost 4 bases, with 20 bases spanning the gap. The CDR3 is 16 amino acids. The CDR3 region is CASSRSIGRETYGYTF. CDR3 nucleotides: TGTGCCAGCAGTCGGTCGATTGGCAGGGAGACCTATGGCTACACCTTC.

The chain carries TRBV18 and TRBJ2-7; 12 bases agree with TRBD1. V was clipped by 0 bases and J by 7 bases; unmatched bases: 7. This CDR3 has 16 amino acids. In germline, CDR1 is KGHSH, CDR2 LQKENI. The CDR3 nucleotides read TGTGCCAGCTCACCACCGCTGGGACAGGGGGCGGGAGAGCAGTACTTC. Its translation: CASSPPLGQGAGEQYF.

The rearrangement links TRBV1 to TRBJ2-5. TRBV1 is shown as a pseudogene. The CDR3 extends over 15 amino acids. The CDR3 DNA reads TGCGCCAGCAGCCAAACAAAGGTCTCACAAGAGACCCAGTACTTC. It is translated as CASSQTKVSQETQYF.

The V call is TRBV12-5, the J call TRBJ2-2, with a tentative D call TRBD1 (6 bases). The CDR3 covers 14 residues. In germline, CDR1 is LGHNT, CDR2 FRNRAP. CDR3 coding DNA: TGTGCCAGCACCCCGACAGGGAACACCGGGGAGCTGTTTTTT. Translating it yields CASTPTGNTGELFF. Full variable domain (rest looked up from reference TRBV12-5 and TRBJ2-2): DARVTQTPRHKVTEMGQEVTMRCQPILGHNTVFWYRQTMMQGLELLAYFRNRAPLDDSGMPKDRFSAEMPDATLATLKIQPSEPRDSAVYFCASTPTGNTGELFFGEGSRLTVL.

The sample holds a few counts of this clone. The V call is TRBV7-1, the J call TRBJ1-3; D is unresolved. TRBV7-1 is recorded as an ORF, its role being uncertain. CDR3 length: 14 amino acids. V lost 4 bases and J 3 bases, leaving 10 bases between the germline ends. The CDR3 region has the DNA TGTGCCAGCAGCTTGGCTACTGTTGGAAACACCATATATTTT. As protein: CASSLATVGNTIYF.

The J gene is TRBJ1-2, the V gene TRBV7-1, with 10 bases aligning to TRBD1. TRBV7-1 is an ORF for which the function is uncertain. V shed 4 bases and J 8 bases; nucleotides not matched to a gene: 4. The length of the CDR3 is 13 residues. CDR3 region: CASSFGTGEGYTF. CDR3 nucleotides: TGTGCCAGCAGCTTCGGGACAGGGGAAGGCTACACCTTC.

The CDR3 DNA reads TGTGCCAGCAGCTCCACAACTAGCGGGGGGGCGACCGGGTATTTT. It codes for CASSSTTSGGATGYF. This sequence joins TRBV7-6 and TRBJ2-3; 13 positions agree with TRBD2. Trimming at V came to 4 bases and at J to 14 bases, leaving 12 bases not matched to a gene. CDR1 and CDR2 (germline): SGHVS, FNYEAQ. The CDR3 totals 15 residues.

The chain has TRBV6-7 and TRBJ1-5; D might be TRBD1 (5 bases). TRBV6-7 is flagged as an ORF with uncertain function. This CDR3 spans 15 amino acids. The V and J ends lost 2 bases and 0 bases respectively, with 8 bases between them. The CDR3 DNA follows: TGTGCCAGCAGTTACAGACAGCATAGCAATCAGCCCCAGCATTTT. Residues: CASSYRQHSNQPQHF.

The rearrangement uses TRBV5-2 and TRBJ2-2; the table's D call, TRBD1, has no DNA check behind it. TRBV5-2 is flagged as a pseudogene. This CDR3 has 15 amino acids. The CDR3 bases are TGTGCCAGCAGCTCTGGGACAGGGAATACCGGGGAGCTGTTTTTT. This encodes CASSSGTGNTGELFF.

The chain couples TRBV6-8 to TRBJ2-3, with 10 bases lining up with TRBD1. The CDR3 totals 14 residues. Trimming cost V 6 bases and J 5 bases; bases outside gene matches: 5. Germline CDR1 and CDR2: MNHGY and SAAAGT. CDR3 sequence reads: CASRDRGTGDTQYF. As DNA, the CDR3 is TGTGCCAGCAGGGACAGGGGGACGGGAGATACGCAGTATTTT.

This sequence joins TRBV6-8 and TRBJ1-1; weak D call: TRBD1 (6 bases). Germline-derived CDR1 and CDR2 are MNHGY and SAAAGT. Trimming removed 5 bases at V and 1 base at J, with 14 bases between. CDR3 length: 15 amino acids. CDR3 in DNA: TGTGCCAGCAGTAAATGGGGGCGGGAGAACACTGAAGCTTTCTTT. Translated: CASSKWGRENTEAFF.

The chain carries TRBV19 and TRBJ1-5; 8 positions agree with TRBD1. CDR3 size: 13 residues. Per the germline V gene, CDR1 is LNHDA and CDR2 is SQIVND (reference sequence). Losses at the gene ends were 9 bases for V and 3 bases for J; bases not matched to a gene: 4. CDR3 in DNA: TGTGCCAGCTCGGACAGGGTCAATCAGCCCCAGCATTTT. As protein: CASSDRVNQPQHF.

This rearrangement joins TRBV7-2 to TRBJ1-3, with 9 bases identical to TRBD1. Unmatched junction bases numbered 10, after V lost 5 bases and J lost 11 bases. CDR3 size: 14 residues. Germline loops: CDR1 SGHTA, CDR2 FQGNSA. CDR3 in DNA: TGTGCCAGCAGCCCCCCGGGACAGGGCTTTTCCATATATTTT. This translates into CASSPPGQGFSIYF. Supplemented by reference TRBV7-2 and TRBJ1-3, the full variable domain reads GAGVSQSPSNKVTEKGKDVELRCDPISGHTALYWYRQSLGQGLEFLIYFQGNSAPDKSGLPSDRFSAERTGGSVSTLTIQRTQQEDSAVYLCASSPPGQGFSIYFGEGSWLTVV.

The CDR3 region has the DNA TGTGCCAGCTTATCGGAAGCCCCCTACGAGCAGTACTTC. Protein product: CASLSEAPYEQYF. V gene TRBV6-8 combines with J gene TRBJ2-7; no definite D call. CDR3 size: 13 residues. CDR1 and CDR2 from the germline V gene are MNHGY and SAAAGT. Trimming removed 8 bases at V and 2 bases at J, with 13 bases between.

The chain combines TRBV28 with TRBJ2-5, with a weak D call TRBD1 (6 bases). The CDR3 runs to 14 residues. The V end was cut by 1 base, the J end by 5 bases, with 11 bases between. The germline CDR1 and CDR2 sequences are MDHEN and SYDVKM. The CDR3 sequence is CASSLSQGSETQYF. CDR3 DNA sequence: TGTGCCAGCAGTTTATCCCAGGGGTCGGAGACCCAGTACTTC.

This rearrangement joins TRBV28 to TRBJ1-2; the match to TRBD1 covers 9 bases. V lost 5 bases and J lost 5; bases outside the gene matches: 9. This CDR3 comprises 15 residues. Looked up from germline, CDR1 is MDHEN and CDR2 is SYDVKM. In DNA, the CDR3 is TGTGCCAGCAGTACCAACAGGGGGCTAGGGTATGGCTACACCTTC. Its protein is CASSTNRGLGYGYTF.

The chain uses TRBV19 and TRBJ1-3; 7 nucleotides match TRBD1. Germline V gene sequence: CDR1 LNHDA, CDR2 SQIVND (reference sequence). The trim removed 6 bases at V and 4 bases at J, leaving 9 bases unmatched. This CDR3 is built from 15 residues. CDR3 DNA: TGTGCCAGTAGGGAGCGCAGGGGGACCGGAAACACCATATATTTT. It is translated as CASRERRGTGNTIYF.

The CDR3 protein is CASNTRAGGLGGANVLTF. The CDR3 DNA is TGTGCCAGTAATACTAGGGCAGGGGGCTTAGGTGGGGCCAACGTCCTGACTTTC. The rearrangement links TRBV19 to TRBJ2-6; 8 bases agree with TRBD1. CDR3 length: 18 residues. V dropped 7 bases and J dropped 3; count of bases not matched to a gene: 14. Per the germline V gene, CDR1 is LNHDA and CDR2 is SQIVND (reference sequence).